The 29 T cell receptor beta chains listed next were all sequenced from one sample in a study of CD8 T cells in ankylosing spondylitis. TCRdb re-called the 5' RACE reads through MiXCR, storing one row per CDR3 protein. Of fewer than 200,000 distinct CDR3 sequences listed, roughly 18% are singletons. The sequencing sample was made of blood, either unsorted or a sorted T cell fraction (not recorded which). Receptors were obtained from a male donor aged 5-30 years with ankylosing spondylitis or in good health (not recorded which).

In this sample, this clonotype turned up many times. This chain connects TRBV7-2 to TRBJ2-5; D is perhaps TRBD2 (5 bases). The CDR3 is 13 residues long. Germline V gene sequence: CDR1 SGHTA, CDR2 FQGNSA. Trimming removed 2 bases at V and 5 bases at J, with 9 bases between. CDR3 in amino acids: CASSLNWRETQYF. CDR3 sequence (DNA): TGTGCCAGCAGCTTAAATTGGAGGGAGACCCAGTACTTC.

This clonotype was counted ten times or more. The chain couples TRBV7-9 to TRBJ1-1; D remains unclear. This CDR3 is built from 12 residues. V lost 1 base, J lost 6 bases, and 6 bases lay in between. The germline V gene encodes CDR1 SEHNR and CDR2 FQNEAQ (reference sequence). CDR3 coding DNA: TGTGCCAGCAGCTTAGACCGGCCTGAAGCTTTCTTT. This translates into CASSLDRPEAFF.

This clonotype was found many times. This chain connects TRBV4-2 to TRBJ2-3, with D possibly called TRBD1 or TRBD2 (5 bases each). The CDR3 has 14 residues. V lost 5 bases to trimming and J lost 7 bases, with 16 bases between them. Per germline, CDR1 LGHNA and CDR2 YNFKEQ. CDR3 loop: CASSTVRGAHTQYF. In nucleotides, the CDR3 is TGTGCCAGCAGCACGGTCCGGGGCGCTCATACGCAGTATTTT.

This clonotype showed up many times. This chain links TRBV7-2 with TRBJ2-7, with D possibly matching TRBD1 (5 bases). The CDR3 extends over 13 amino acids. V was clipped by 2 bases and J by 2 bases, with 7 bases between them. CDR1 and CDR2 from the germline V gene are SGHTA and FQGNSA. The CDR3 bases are TGTGCCAGCAGCTTACAGGGAACCTACGAGCAGTACTTC. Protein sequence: CASSLQGTYEQYF.

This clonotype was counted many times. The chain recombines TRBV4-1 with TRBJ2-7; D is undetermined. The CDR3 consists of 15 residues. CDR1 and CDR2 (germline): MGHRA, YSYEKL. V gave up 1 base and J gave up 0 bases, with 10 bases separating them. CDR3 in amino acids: CASSQGRRSSYEQYV. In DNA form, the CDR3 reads TGCGCCAGCAGCCAAGGACGCAGGAGCTCCTACGAGCAGTACGTC.

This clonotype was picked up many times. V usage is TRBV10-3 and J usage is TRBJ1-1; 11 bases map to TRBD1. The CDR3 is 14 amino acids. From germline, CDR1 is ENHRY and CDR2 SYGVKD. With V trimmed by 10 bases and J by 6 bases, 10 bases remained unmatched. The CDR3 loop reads CATTGQGATAEAFF. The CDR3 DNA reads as TGTGCCACCACCGGACAGGGGGCGACGGCTGAAGCTTTCTTT.

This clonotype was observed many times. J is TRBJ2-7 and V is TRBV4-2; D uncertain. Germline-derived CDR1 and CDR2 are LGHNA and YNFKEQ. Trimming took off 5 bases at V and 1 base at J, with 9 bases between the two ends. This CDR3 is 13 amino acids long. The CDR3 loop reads CASSDGPSYEQYF. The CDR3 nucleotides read TGTGCCAGCAGCGACGGGCCTTCCTACGAGCAGTACTTC.

The CDR3 reads CATRQGARGNEQFF. DNA of the CDR3: TGTGCCACACGACAGGGGGCGCGGGGAAATGAGCAGTTCTTC. The chain has TRBV6-1 and TRBJ2-1; 10 nucleotides align to TRBD1. The CDR3 is made up of 14 amino acids. V lost 10 bases to trimming and J lost 7 bases; unmatched junction nucleotides: 10. Germline CDR1 reads MNHNS; CDR2 reads SASEGT.

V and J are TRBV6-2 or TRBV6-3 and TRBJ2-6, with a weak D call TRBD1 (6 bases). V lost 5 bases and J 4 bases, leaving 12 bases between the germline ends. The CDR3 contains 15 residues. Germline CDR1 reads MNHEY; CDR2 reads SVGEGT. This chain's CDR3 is CASSDQGPGANVLTF. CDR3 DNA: TGTGCCAGCAGTGACCAGGGGCCGGGGGCCAACGTCCTGACTTTC.

The CDR3 here is CASSLGHSYGYTF. Written as DNA, the CDR3 is TGTGCCAGCAGTTTGGGACACAGCTATGGCTACACCTTC. V usage is TRBV12-3 or TRBV12-4 and J usage is TRBJ1-2; possibly TRBD1 for D (6 bases). This CDR3 is 13 amino acids long. The V end was cut by 3 bases, the J end by 4 bases, with 9 bases between.

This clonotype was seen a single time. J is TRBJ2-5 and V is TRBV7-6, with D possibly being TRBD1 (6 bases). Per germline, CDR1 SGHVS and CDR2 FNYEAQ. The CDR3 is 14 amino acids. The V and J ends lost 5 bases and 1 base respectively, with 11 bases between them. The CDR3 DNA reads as TGTGCCAGCAGCGTACGACAGGCCCAAGAGACCCAGTACTTC. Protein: CASSVRQAQETQYF.

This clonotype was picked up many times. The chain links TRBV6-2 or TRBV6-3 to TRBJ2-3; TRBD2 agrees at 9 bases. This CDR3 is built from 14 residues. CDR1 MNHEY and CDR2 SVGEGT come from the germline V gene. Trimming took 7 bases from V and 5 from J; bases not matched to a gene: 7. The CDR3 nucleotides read TGTGCCAGCAACACGGCGGGGGGGCGAGATACGCAGTATTTT. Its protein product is CASNTAGGRDTQYF.

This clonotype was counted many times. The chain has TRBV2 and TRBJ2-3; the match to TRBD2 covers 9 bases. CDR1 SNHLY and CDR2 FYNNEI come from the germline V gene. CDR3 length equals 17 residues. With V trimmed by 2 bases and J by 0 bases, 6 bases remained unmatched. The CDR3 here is CASSEYPSGDSTDTQYF. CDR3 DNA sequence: TGTGCCAGCAGTGAATATCCTAGCGGGGATAGCACAGATACGCAGTATTTT.

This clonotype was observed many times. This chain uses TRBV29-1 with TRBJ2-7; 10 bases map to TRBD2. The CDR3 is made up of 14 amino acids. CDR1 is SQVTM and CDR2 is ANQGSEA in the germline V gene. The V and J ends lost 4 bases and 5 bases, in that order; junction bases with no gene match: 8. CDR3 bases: TGCAGCGTTGCAGAAAGCGGGAGGGGGCACGAGCAGTACTTC. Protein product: CSVAESGRGHEQYF.

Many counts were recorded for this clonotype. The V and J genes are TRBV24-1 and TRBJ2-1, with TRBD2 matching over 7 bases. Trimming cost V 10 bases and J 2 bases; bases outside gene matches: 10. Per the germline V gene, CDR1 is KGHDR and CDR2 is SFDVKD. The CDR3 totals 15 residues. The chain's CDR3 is CATPSSGDPYNEQFF. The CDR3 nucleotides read TGTGCCACTCCAAGCAGCGGGGACCCCTACAATGAGCAGTTCTTC.

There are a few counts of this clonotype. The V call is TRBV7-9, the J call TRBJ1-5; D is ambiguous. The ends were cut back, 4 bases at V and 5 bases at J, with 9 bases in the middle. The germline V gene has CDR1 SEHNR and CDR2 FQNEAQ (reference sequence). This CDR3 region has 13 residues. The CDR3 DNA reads TGTGCCAGCAGCTCCGCCCTGGATCAGCCCCAGCATTTT. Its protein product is CASSSALDQPQHF.

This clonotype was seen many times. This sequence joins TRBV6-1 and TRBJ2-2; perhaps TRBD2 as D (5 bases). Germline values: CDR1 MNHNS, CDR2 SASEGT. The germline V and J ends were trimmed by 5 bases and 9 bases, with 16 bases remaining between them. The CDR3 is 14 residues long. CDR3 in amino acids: CASSRVGDGWELFF. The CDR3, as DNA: TGTGCCAGCAGTCGGGTGGGAGACGGCTGGGAGCTGTTTTTT.

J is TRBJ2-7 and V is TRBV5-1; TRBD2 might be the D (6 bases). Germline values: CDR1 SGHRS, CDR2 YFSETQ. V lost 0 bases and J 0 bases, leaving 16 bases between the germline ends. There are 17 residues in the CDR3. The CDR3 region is CASSLAPPSASSYEQYV. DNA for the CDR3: TGCGCCAGCAGCTTGGCCCCTCCTAGCGCGAGCTCCTACGAGCAGTACGTC.

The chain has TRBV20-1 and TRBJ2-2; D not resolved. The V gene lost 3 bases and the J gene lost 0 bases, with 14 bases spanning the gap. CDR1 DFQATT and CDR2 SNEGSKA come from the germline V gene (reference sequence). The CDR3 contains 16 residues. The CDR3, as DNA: TGCAGTGCTAGCTCGACAATACATGCGAACACCGGGGAGCTGTTTTTT. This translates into CSASSTIHANTGELFF.

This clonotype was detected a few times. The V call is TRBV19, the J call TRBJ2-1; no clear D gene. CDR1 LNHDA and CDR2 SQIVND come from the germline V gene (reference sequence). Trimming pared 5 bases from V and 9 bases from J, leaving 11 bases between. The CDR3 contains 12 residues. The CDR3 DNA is TGTGCCAGTAGTCCTCCCTTGGGTGAGCAGTTCTTC. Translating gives CASSPPLGEQFF.

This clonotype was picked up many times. This CDR3 is CASSGTGKRETQYF. DNA for the CDR3: TGTGCCAGCAGTGGGACCGGGAAGAGGGAGACCCAGTACTTC. This chain joins TRBV6-2 or TRBV6-3 and TRBJ2-5; tentatively, D is TRBD1 or TRBD2 (5 bases each). There are 14 residues in the CDR3. Germline V CDR1 and CDR2: MNHEY, SVGEGT. V was cut by 5 bases and J by 5 bases, with 15 bases left in between.

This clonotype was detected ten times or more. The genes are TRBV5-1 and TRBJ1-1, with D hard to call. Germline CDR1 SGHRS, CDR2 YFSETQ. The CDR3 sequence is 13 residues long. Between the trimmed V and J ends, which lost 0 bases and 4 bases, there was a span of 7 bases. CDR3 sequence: CASSLDPTTEAFF. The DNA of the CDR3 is TGCGCCAGCAGCTTGGATCCTACCACTGAAGCTTTCTTT.

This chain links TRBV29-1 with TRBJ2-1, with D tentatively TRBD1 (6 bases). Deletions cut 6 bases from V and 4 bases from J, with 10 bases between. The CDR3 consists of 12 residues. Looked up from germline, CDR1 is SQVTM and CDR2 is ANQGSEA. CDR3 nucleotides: TGCAGCGTGGACGGGACATACAATGAGCAGTTCTTC. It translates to CSVDGTYNEQFF.

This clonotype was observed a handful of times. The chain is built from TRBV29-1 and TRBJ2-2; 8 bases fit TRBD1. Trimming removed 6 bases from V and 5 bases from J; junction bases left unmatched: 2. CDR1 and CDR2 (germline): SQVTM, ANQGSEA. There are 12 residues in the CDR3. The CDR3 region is CSVGQDTGELFF. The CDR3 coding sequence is TGCAGCGTGGGACAGGATACCGGGGAGCTGTTTTTT.

In DNA, the CDR3 is TGTGCCAGCAGCGAGAGCGGGTGGGACATTCAGTACTTC. Protein sequence: CASSESGWDIQYF. The chain couples TRBV9 to TRBJ2-4; tentatively, D is TRBD2 (6 bases). CDR3 size: 13 residues. The V gene's germline CDR1 is SGDLS and CDR2 YYNGEE. The ends were cut back, 3 bases at V and 8 bases at J, with 12 bases in the middle.

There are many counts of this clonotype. The CDR3 region is CASSKRTGLNTGELFF. The CDR3 nucleotides read TGTGCCAGCAGCAAAAGGACAGGGCTGAACACCGGGGAGCTGTTTTTT. The chain is built from TRBV14 and TRBJ2-2; 8 nucleotides align to TRBD1. The CDR3 spans 16 residues. Trimming cost V 5 bases and J 1 base; bases outside gene matches: 6. Germline assignment: CDR1 SGHDN and CDR2 FVKESK.

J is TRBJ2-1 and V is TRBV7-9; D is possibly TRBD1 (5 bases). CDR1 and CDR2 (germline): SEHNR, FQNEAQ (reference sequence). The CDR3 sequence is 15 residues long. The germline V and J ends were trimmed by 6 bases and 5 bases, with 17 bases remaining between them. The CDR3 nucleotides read TGTGCCAGCAGTCAAGGACATCGAGAGCACAATGAGCAGTTCTTC. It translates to CASSQGHREHNEQFF.

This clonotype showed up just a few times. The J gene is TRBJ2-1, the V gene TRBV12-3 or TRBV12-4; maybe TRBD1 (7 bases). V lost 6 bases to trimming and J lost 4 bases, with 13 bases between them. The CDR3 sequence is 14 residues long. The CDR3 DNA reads TGTGCCAGCAGCCGCGGGACAGATTACAATGAGCAGTTCTTC. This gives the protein CASSRGTDYNEQFF.

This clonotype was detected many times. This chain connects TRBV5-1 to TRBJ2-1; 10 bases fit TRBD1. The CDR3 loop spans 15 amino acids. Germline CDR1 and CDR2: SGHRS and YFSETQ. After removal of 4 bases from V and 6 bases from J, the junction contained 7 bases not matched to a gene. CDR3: CASSGTGTGVNEQFF. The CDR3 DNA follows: TGCGCCAGCAGCGGAACCGGGACAGGGGTCAATGAGCAGTTCTTC.